The 13 T cell receptor beta chains in this list originate from one sample, sequenced in a study of tumor and adjacent non-tumor tissue in lung cancer. The template was RNA from unsorted bulk tissue. TCRbeta libraries were built with three rounds of nested PCR, modified from ARM-PCR. TCRdb reanalysed the multiplex PCR reads using MiXCR and keeps one entry per CDR3 protein. The sample contains approximately 130,000 distinct CDR3 sequences, roughly 67% of which appear only once. The sequenced material came from lung tumor tissue. The receptors originated from a man in his thirties or forties with non-small cell lung cancer.

This clonotype was detected ten times or more. The chain links TRBV4-1 to TRBJ2-5, with 8 bases fitting TRBD1. Germline CDR1 is MGHRA and CDR2 is YSYEKL. Unmatched junction bases numbered 4, after V lost 0 bases and J lost 7 bases. This CDR3 region has 14 residues. The CDR3 coding sequence is TGCGCCAGCAGCCAAGATCAGGGGGCAATGACCCAGTACTTC. As protein: CASSQDQGAMTQYF.

Regarding this clonotype: A much larger clone lies one base from this, so it may be a read error. This chain joins TRBV6-5 and TRBJ2-5, with D perhaps being TRBD1 or TRBD2 (5 bases each). The CDR3 is 14 residues long. Looked up from germline, CDR1 is MNHEY and CDR2 is SVGAGI. The V end was cut by 2 bases, the J end by 5 bases, with 12 bases between. The CDR3 here is CASSYKGQRETQYF. The CDR3 nucleotides are TGTGCCAGCAGTTACAAGGGGCAGCGGGAGACCCAGTACTTC.

This clonotype was detected many times. This sequence joins TRBV20-1 and TRBJ2-1, with 8 bases aligning to TRBD2. The junction had 14 bases not matched to a gene; V was cut back by 7 bases and J by 6 bases. This CDR3 is 15 amino acids long. CDR1 and CDR2 from the germline V gene are DFQATT and SNEGSKA (reference sequence). In DNA form, the CDR3 reads TGCAGTGGTGTGGGTAGCGGGAAAGATAGCAATGAGCAGTTCTTC. This codes for CSGVGSGKDSNEQFF.

This clonotype occurred a few times. V and J are TRBV7-3 and TRBJ2-3; no firm D call. This CDR3 has 14 amino acids. Trimming stripped 5 bases from V and 2 bases from J, with 11 bases between. CDR1 and CDR2 (germline): SGHTA, FQGTGA. The CDR3 sequence: CASSPAAHTDTQYF. The CDR3 region has the DNA TGTGCCAGCAGCCCCGCGGCCCACACAGATACGCAGTATTTT.

Comment on this clonotype: An end of the junction does not agree with germline; a read error may underlie this. This sequence joins TRBV11-1 and TRBJ2-1; 9 bases fit TRBD1. The CDR3 has 15 residues. Germline CDR1 and CDR2: SGHAT and FQDESV (reference sequence). The CDR3 DNA reads as TGTGCCAGCAGACTAACAGGGGGCTTCTACAATGAGCGGTTCTTC. It encodes CASRLTGGFYNERFF. Drawing the rest from reference TRBV11-1 and TRBJ2-1, the complete variable domain is EAEVAQSPRYKITEKSQAVAFWCDPISGHATLYWYRQILGQGPELLVQFQDESVVDDSQLPKDRFSAERLKGVDSTLKIQPAELGDSAMYLCASRLTGGFYNERFFGPGTRLTVL.

The table lists this clonotype with many counts. The genes are TRBV11-2 and TRBJ2-1; 13 positions agree with TRBD2. CDR1 SGHAT and CDR2 FQNNGV come from the germline V gene. Losses at the gene ends were 5 bases for V and 4 bases for J; bases not matched to a gene: 2. The CDR3 loop spans 15 amino acids. CDR3 sequence: CASSPTSGGYNEQFF. The CDR3 bases are TGTGCCAGCAGCCCGACTAGCGGGGGGTACAATGAGCAGTTCTTC.

This clonotype was observed a handful of times. This CDR3 reads CASSLGGGRLYEQYF. In DNA form, the CDR3 reads TGTGCCAGCAGTCTTGGAGGGGGCAGGCTCTACGAGCAGTACTTC. V usage is TRBV11-1 and J usage is TRBJ2-7; tentative D call: TRBD1 (7 bases). Trimming removed 6 bases at V and 3 bases at J, with 18 bases between. This CDR3 spans 15 amino acids. From germline, CDR1 is SGHAT and CDR2 FQDESV (reference sequence). The complete variable domain, with remaining parts taken from reference TRBV11-1 and TRBJ2-7, reads EAEVAQSPRYKITEKSQAVAFWCDPISGHATLYWYRQILGQGPELLVQFQDESVVDDSQLPKDRFSAERLKGVDSTLKIQPAELGDSAMYLCASSLGGGRLYEQYFGPGTRLTVT.

Remarks on this clonotype: An end of the junction differs from the germline gene, which may be a read error. The chain links TRBV29-1 to TRBJ2-7; TRBD1 agrees at 8 bases. The CDR3 is made up of 12 amino acids. CDR1 SQVTM and CDR2 ANQGSEA come from the germline V gene. CDR3 residues: CSVLWTGHEQHF. DNA of the CDR3: TGCAGCGTCCTTTGGACAGGGCACGAGCAGCATTTC.

Regarding this clonotype: This sequence may be a read error, since a much larger clone differs from it by one base. CDR3 in amino acids: CSVVPGGGFPYEQYF. The CDR3 bases are TGCAGCGTCGTCCCAGGCGGCGGGTTCCCCTACGAGCAGTACTTC. The rearrangement joins TRBV29-1 to TRBJ2-7, with TRBD2 as a possible D gene (5 bases). The ends were cut back, 6 bases at V and 2 bases at J, with 20 bases in the middle. Germline CDR1 is SQVTM and CDR2 is ANQGSEA. This CDR3 has 15 residues.

The J gene is TRBJ2-1, the V gene TRBV20-1; D gene unclear. Germline lookup yields CDR1 DFQATT and CDR2 SNEGSKA (reference sequence). V lost 3 bases and J 11 bases, leaving 20 bases between the germline ends. The CDR3 extends over 14 amino acids. The CDR3 nucleotides are TGCAGTGCTAGTGGGCTACCGGCAGCAATAAAGCAGTTCTTC. It yields the protein CSASGLPAAIKQFF.

Comments on this clonotype: Since a much larger clone is just one base distant, this may be a read error. The rearrangement links TRBV10-2 to TRBJ1-1, with 9 bases aligning to TRBD1. Germline V lookup: CDR1 WSHSY, CDR2 SAAADI. This CDR3 is 14 amino acids long. The V gene end was trimmed by 5 bases and the J gene end by 6 bases; junction bases not matched to a gene: 7. Written as DNA, the CDR3 is TGCGCCAGCAGTAGGGACAGGGAGGAAGCTGAAGCTTTCTTT. This encodes CASSRDREEAEAFF.

Details on this clonotype: The junction differs from germline at one of its ends, possibly a read error. The chain recombines TRBV11-2 with TRBJ2-2, with D possibly called TRBD1 or TRBD2 (5 bases each). CDR3 length equals 15 residues. Germline-derived CDR1 and CDR2 are SGHAT and FQNNGV. This CDR3 reads CASSGAAVVTGEMFF. The CDR3 bases are TGTGCCAGCAGCGGGGCTGCGGTAGTGACCGGGGAGATGTTTTTT.

The chain combines TRBV28 with TRBJ2-7; 7 nucleotides align to TRBD1. With 10 bases clipped from V and 4 bases from J, the junction kept 13 bases outside the gene matches. The CDR3 extends over 14 amino acids. The germline gives CDR1 MDHEN, CDR2 SYDVKM. Here the CDR3 reads CATTRQGLMYEQYF. The CDR3 region has the DNA TGTGCCACCACCCGACAGGGCCTTATGTACGAGCAGTACTTC. The full variable domain, in which reference TRBV28 and TRBJ2-7 provide the parts outside the CDR3, is DVKVTQSSRYLVKRTGEKVFLECVQDMDHENMFWYRQDPGLGLRLIYFSYDVKMKEKGDIPEGYSVSREKKERFSLILESASTNQTSMYLCATTRQGLMYEQYFGPGTRLTVT.